This TCR beta chain was sequenced in a study of beta chain features in type 1 diabetes. Study conclusions and caveats: Across all four CD4+ subsets, people with type 1 diabetes showed modestly shorter TCRB CDR3s.

The CDR3 has 15 amino acids. Averaging about 116 mL, one heparinised blood draw came from each individual donor. Central memory, naive, regulatory and stem cell-like memory CD4+ cells were sorted by CD45RO/CCR7/CD25/CD127/CD95/CD27. This clone was recorded a few times. Its antigen is not known. The whole isolated RNA underwent reverse transcription, so sequencing captured expressed TCRB transcripts. An average of approximately 4 million reads was obtained for naive, central memory and regulatory T cell samples. Only in-frame clones appear in the TCRdb table, and some are missing; sequencing was by immunoSEQ multiplex PCR. This sample carries roughly 150,000 clones, around 10% of them seen once, and the ten largest clones take approximately 2%.

The source is a man aged 18 to 35 in good health. The chain employs TRBV21-1 and TRBJ2-5; TRBD2 is the table's D call, not checked against the DNA. TRBV21-1 is a pseudogene segment. Input material: central memory CD4+ T cells from blood. CDR3 amino acids: CASSKPGRTKETQYF. In DNA form, the CDR3 reads TGTGCCAGCAGCAAACCCGGTAGGACTAAAGAGACCCAGTACTTC.